This T cell receptor beta chain is drawn from a study of cytomegalovirus exposure and HLA in healthy donors. The PCR made use of 60 Vbeta and 13 Jbeta primers. The table came from immunoSEQ multiplex PCR; TCRdb's copy has only in-frame clones and leaves some out. The repertoire holds under 150,000 clones, with 75% to 90% as singletons. V lost 4 bases and J lost 5; bases outside the gene matches: 11. CDR3 length equals 16 residues. Germline-derived CDR1 and CDR2 are LGHNT and FRNRAP. V and J are TRBV12-5 and TRBJ1-1; TRBD1 aligns across 9 bases. This clonotype was obtained from a woman between 40 and 50 years old in good health and CMV-seronegative. The sample consisted of PBMCs. The CDR3 is CASGWGKQGAVTEAFF. In nucleotides, the CDR3 is TGTGCTAGTGGTTGGGGGAAACAGGGGGCAGTAACTGAAGCTTTCTTT.